These 22 T cell receptor beta chains came from one sample sequenced in a study of blood T cell repertoires in COVID-19. Using immunoSEQ multiplex PCR, the repertoire was profiled, and TCRdb retains in-frame clones only, with some absent. The sample includes around 230,000 clones, roughly four fifths of them seen just once. Sequenced input: peripheral blood. The receptor source for this set is a woman older than 75 with acute or convalescent COVID-19.

V is TRBV28 and J is TRBJ2-3; no clear D gene. This CDR3 region has 13 residues. Per germline, CDR1 MDHEN and CDR2 SYDVKM. The V and J ends lost 6 bases and 0 bases respectively, with 7 bases between them. CDR3 DNA: TGTGCCAGCAGCCCCCTTAGCACAGATACGCAGTATTTT. It specifies CASSPLSTDTQYF.

V is TRBV27 and J is TRBJ2-3, with a weak D call TRBD2 (5 bases). Germline values: CDR1 MNHEY, CDR2 SMNVEV (reference sequence). Trimming stripped 5 bases from V and 0 bases from J, with 15 bases between. There are 16 residues in the CDR3. The CDR3 coding sequence is TGTGCCAGCAGTCTAGCTGACGCCACTAGCACAGATACGCAGTATTTT. Translating it yields CASSLADATSTDTQYF.

This clone was observed a few times. The chain employs TRBV19 and TRBJ1-5, with D perhaps TRBD1 (6 bases). Trimming took off 4 bases at V and 2 bases at J, with 18 bases between the two ends. Germline CDR1 is LNHDA and CDR2 is SQIVND (reference sequence). This CDR3 has 17 residues. The CDR3 DNA sequence: TGTGCCAGTAGTACGCCCACAGGGTCGTCGGGCAATCAGCCCCAGCATTTT. Translated: CASSTPTGSSGNQPQHF.

The chain links TRBV7-9 to TRBJ2-5; 8 positions agree with TRBD2. Germline V gives CDR1 SEHNR, CDR2 FQNEAQ (reference sequence). CDR3 size: 14 residues. The trim removed 5 bases at V and 4 bases at J, leaving 6 bases unmatched. CDR3 DNA: TGTGCCAGCAGCCCGGGACTAGTCGGAGAGACCCAGTACTTC. Protein: CASSPGLVGETQYF.

The CDR3 DNA follows: TGTGCCAGCAGCCCGAACAGTTATAGTAGCTATGGCTACACCTTC. This translates into CASSPNSYSSYGYTF. This chain links TRBV6-6 with TRBJ1-2; D not certain. Germline V CDR1 and CDR2: MNHNY, SVGAGI (reference sequence). The CDR3 is 15 residues long. Trimming pared 6 bases from V and 4 bases from J, leaving 18 bases between.

The chain couples TRBV19 to TRBJ1-1; D is ambiguous. The ends were cut back, 7 bases at V and 6 bases at J, with 15 bases in the middle. Germline V CDR1 and CDR2: LNHDA, SQIVND (reference sequence). This CDR3 has 13 amino acids. The DNA for the CDR3 is TGTGCCAGTACGGGCGGGGTTTTCGCTGAAGCTTTCTTT. Its translation is CASTGGVFAEAFF.

This chain links TRBV12-3 or TRBV12-4 with TRBJ1-2, with D uncertain. V gave up 6 bases and J gave up 7 bases, with 12 bases separating them. The CDR3 length is 12 residues. This CDR3 reads CASSLFSRGYTF. The CDR3 region has the DNA TGTGCCAGCAGCCTTTTTTCCCGTGGCTACACCTTC.

This clone was seen once. The chain carries TRBV3-1 (or the pseudogene TRBV3-2) and TRBJ2-2; possibly TRBD1 for D (5 bases). Germline CDR1 and CDR2: LGHDT and YNNKEL (reference sequence). V lost 5 bases and J lost 5, with 15 bases in between. The length of the CDR3 is 15 residues. The CDR3 spells CASSSYRTATGELFF. Written as DNA, the CDR3 is TGTGCCAGCAGCTCTTACAGGACGGCAACCGGGGAGCTGTTTTTT.

V and J are TRBV27 and TRBJ1-6; the D gene is possibly TRBD1 (5 bases). Trimming took 3 bases from V and 8 from J, leaving 14 bases between them. The CDR3 totals 15 residues. Germline assignment: CDR1 MNHEY and CDR2 SMNVEV (reference sequence). CDR3 amino acids: CASSLGGGVDSPLHF. The DNA of the CDR3 is TGTGCCAGCAGTTTGGGTGGGGGGGTGGATTCACCCCTCCACTTT.

This chain uses TRBV20-1 with TRBJ2-7, with 7 nucleotides matching TRBD1. Trimming removed 3 bases from V and 5 bases from J; junction bases left unmatched: 7. Germline-derived CDR1 and CDR2 are DFQATT and SNEGSKA (reference sequence). CDR3 length: 13 residues. The CDR3 here is CSASRGLRNEQYF. The CDR3 DNA follows: TGCAGTGCTAGTAGGGGGCTGAGAAACGAGCAGTACTTC.

The chain uses TRBV9 and TRBJ2-3; maybe TRBD2 (7 bases). V was shortened by 0 bases and J by 2 bases, with 10 bases between the two germline ends. The germline V gene has CDR1 SGDLS and CDR2 YYNGEE. This CDR3 has 15 amino acids. The DNA of the CDR3 is TGTGCCAGCAGCGTAGCGGGGGGCCCCACAGATACGCAGTATTTT. Protein: CASSVAGGPTDTQYF.

The DNA of the CDR3 is TGTGCCAGCAGCTTAGTGGCAGTTTACAATGAGCAGTTCTTC. Translating gives CASSLVAVYNEQFF. V usage is TRBV7-8 and J usage is TRBJ2-1; D is ambiguous. V lost 1 base and J 4 bases, leaving 8 bases between the germline ends. Germline V gene sequence: CDR1 SGHVS, CDR2 FQNEAQ. The CDR3 has 14 amino acids.

V and J are TRBV7-9 and TRBJ2-5, with D hard to call. The CDR3 sequence is 13 residues long. V was cut by 4 bases and J by 4 bases, with 10 bases left in between. In germline, CDR1 is SEHNR, CDR2 FQNEAQ (reference sequence). The chain's CDR3 is CASSYGLGETQYF. The CDR3 DNA reads TGTGCCAGCAGCTATGGCCTTGGAGAGACCCAGTACTTC.

This clone was seen only once. The chain employs TRBV7-9 and TRBJ2-7, with 13 positions matching TRBD2. The J segment lost 4 bases and the V segment lost 5 bases, leaving 8 bases of the junction unmatched. The CDR3 extends over 16 amino acids. CDR1 is SEHNR, CDR2 FQNEAQ, per germline (reference sequence). The DNA for the CDR3 is TGTGCCAGCAGCAAGTCCACGGGACTAGCGGGATACGAGCAGTACTTC. As protein: CASSKSTGLAGYEQYF.

Only a few counts were recorded for this clone. V gene TRBV11-2 combines with J gene TRBJ1-2; maybe TRBD1 (6 bases). CDR3 length equals 17 residues. Germline CDR1 SGHAT, CDR2 FQNNGV. V was pared by 0 bases and J by 4 bases, with 18 bases between. The DNA of the CDR3 is TGTGCCAGCAGCTTAGATGTCGGCCCAGGGGTGGGCTATGGCTACACCTTC. Amino acid sequence: CASSLDVGPGVGYGYTF.

The chain joins TRBV5-6 to TRBJ2-5; D perhaps matches TRBD2 (5 bases). The length of the CDR3 is 14 residues. Trimming removed 1 base from V and 2 bases from J, with 9 bases in between. Germline-derived CDR1 and CDR2 are SGHDT and YYEEEE. CDR3 region: CASSLFRRQETQYF. The CDR3, as DNA: TGTGCCAGCAGCTTGTTCAGGAGGCAAGAGACCCAGTACTTC.

This chain joins TRBV7-9 and TRBJ1-3, with D unclear. V lost 4 bases and J 3 bases, leaving 16 bases between the germline ends. The CDR3 is made up of 16 amino acids. The germline V gene encodes CDR1 SEHNR and CDR2 FQNEAQ (reference sequence). CDR3 coding DNA: TGTGCCAGCAGCTCGGCCGGAGGAGTCTTTGGAAACACCATATATTTT. It yields the protein CASSSAGGVFGNTIYF.

The rearrangement uses TRBV28 and TRBJ1-5, with 11 positions matching TRBD1. CDR3 length: 17 residues. From germline, CDR1 is MDHEN and CDR2 SYDVKM. The junction had 1 base not matched to a gene; V was cut back by 0 bases and J by 0 bases. CDR3 loop: CASSLWGTGGSNQPQHF. In DNA, the CDR3 is TGTGCCAGCAGTTTATGGGGGACAGGGGGTAGCAATCAGCCCCAGCATTTT.

On this clone itself: Additional DNA sequences in this sample encode the identical CDR3. The rearrangement uses TRBV5-1 and TRBJ1-1; possibly TRBD1 for D (5 bases). CDR1 and CDR2 (germline): SGHRS, YFSETQ. Deletions cut 0 bases from V and 0 bases from J, with 9 bases between. The CDR3 consists of 15 residues. The CDR3 is CASSLEGALNTEAFF. The CDR3 DNA reads TGCGCCAGCAGCTTGGAAGGGGCCCTGAACACTGAAGCTTTCTTT.

A word on this clone: Germline is not matched at one junction end, which may reflect a read error. This rearrangement joins TRBV14 to TRBJ1-2; D not certain. In germline, CDR1 is SGHDN, CDR2 FVKESK. The CDR3 has 15 residues. CDR3 amino acids: CASSQEPRRSYDYTF. The CDR3 DNA follows: TGTGCCAGCAGCCAAGAACCGAGAAGAAGCTATGACTACACCTTC.

This clone was detected once. The rearrangement links TRBV14 to TRBJ1-2; TRBD1 is a possible D gene (6 bases). There are 13 residues in the CDR3. Germline V CDR1 and CDR2: SGHDN, FVKESK. Trimming removed 2 bases from V and 4 bases from J, with 8 bases in between. CDR3 in DNA: TGTGCCAGCAGCCAACTGACAGGCTATGGCTACACCTTC. Translated, it gives CASSQLTGYGYTF.

The CDR3, as DNA: TGTGCCAGCAGCTTAGTGGCAGAGACCCAGTACTTC. Translating gives CASSLVAETQYF. The V and J genes are TRBV11-2 and TRBJ2-5; D is undetermined. CDR1 and CDR2 from the germline V gene are SGHAT and FQNNGV. V was cut by 1 base and J by 4 bases, with 4 bases left in between. The CDR3 is made up of 12 amino acids.